A single sample gave rise to the 24 T cell receptor beta chains below, sequenced in a study of CD8+CD57+ T cells in acquired aplastic anemia. Genomic DNA provided the template from which TCR beta VDJ and CDR3 profiles were obtained. TCRdb ran MiXCR on the reads and lists one entry per CDR3 protein. Of fewer than 250,000 distinct CDR3 sequences listed, roughly 56% are singletons. Material for sequencing was sorted CD4+, CD8+, or CD8+CD57+ T cells (not recorded which) from PBMCs. Every receptor here comes from a human donor in good health, serving as a control.

This clonotype was recorded only once. J is TRBJ1-3 and V is TRBV11-1, with no clear D. CDR3 size: 14 residues. Germline V gives CDR1 SGHAT, CDR2 FQDESV (reference sequence). The V and J ends lost 5 bases and 0 bases respectively, with 8 bases between them. CDR3 amino acids: CASSPMASGNTIYF. In DNA, the CDR3 is TGTGCCAGCAGCCCAATGGCCTCTGGAAACACCATATATTTT.

This clonotype was recorded many times. The chain links TRBV6-1 to TRBJ1-4; D unresolved. Trimming pared 8 bases from V and 7 bases from J, leaving 14 bases between. This CDR3 spans 13 amino acids. The V gene's germline CDR1 is MNHNS and CDR2 SASEGT. The CDR3 is CASLIEGPEKLFF. The CDR3 bases are TGTGCCAGCCTCATCGAGGGTCCTGAAAAACTGTTTTTT.

This clonotype has at least ten counts. This rearrangement joins TRBV6-4 to TRBJ1-6, with 9 nucleotides matching TRBD1. The CDR3 has 14 amino acids. Germline-derived CDR1 and CDR2 are MRHNA and SNTAGT. The V gene end was trimmed by 6 bases and the J gene end by 9 bases; junction bases not matched to a gene: 6. CDR3 sequence reads: CASSNGQGTSPLHF. The CDR3 nucleotides are TGTGCCAGCAGCAATGGACAGGGGACTTCACCCCTCCACTTT.

This clonotype showed up many times. This sequence joins TRBV4-1 and TRBJ1-3; D possibly corresponds to TRBD1 (5 bases). Trimming took off 3 bases at V and 3 bases at J, with 15 bases between the two ends. The CDR3 runs 16 residues. The germline V gene encodes CDR1 MGHRA and CDR2 YSYEKL. The CDR3: CASSHPQGVVGNTIYF. The CDR3 nucleotides are TGCGCCAGCAGCCACCCCCAAGGGGTAGTTGGAAACACCATATATTTT.

V gene TRBV25-1 combines with J gene TRBJ1-1, with D uncertain. Trimming shortened V by 6 bases and J by 4 bases, and 15 bases separated the two germline ends. Germline lookup yields CDR1 MGHDK and CDR2 SYGVNS. The CDR3 totals 14 residues. CDR3 in amino acids: CASSTTLGFTEAFF. As DNA, the CDR3 is TGTGCCAGCAGCACCACACTAGGATTCACTGAAGCTTTCTTT.

This clonotype was picked up many times. The chain uses TRBV12-3 or TRBV12-4 and TRBJ1-1; D is unresolved. CDR3 length: 13 amino acids. V gave up 2 bases and J gave up 10 bases, with 14 bases separating them. The CDR3 protein is CASSLTGRSGAFF. The CDR3 DNA is TGTGCCAGCAGTTTAACCGGCAGGTCGGGAGCTTTCTTT.

This chain joins TRBV28 and TRBJ1-5; D gene ambiguous. V was shortened by 5 bases and J by 4 bases, with 12 bases between the two germline ends. This CDR3 is built from 14 residues. Germline values: CDR1 MDHEN, CDR2 SYDVKM. CDR3 sequence (DNA): TGTGCCAGCAGTCTCCAGGTTGGGAATCAGCCCCAGCATTTT. This sequence encodes CASSLQVGNQPQHF.

The chain is built from TRBV12-3 or TRBV12-4 and TRBJ2-3, with 7 bases that match TRBD2. This CDR3 contains 15 residues. V shed 5 bases and J 1 base; nucleotides not matched to a gene: 6. The CDR3 loop is CASSAMAGGTDTQYF. The CDR3, as DNA: TGTGCCAGCAGTGCAATGGCGGGAGGCACAGATACGCAGTATTTT.

Note on this clonotype: A much larger clonotype is one base distant, so this may be a read error. The chain uses TRBV24-1 and TRBJ1-2, with TRBD1 identical over 7 bases. The CDR3 contains 15 residues. From germline, CDR1 is KGHDR and CDR2 SFDVKD. CDR3 loop: CSSSLTQGVNYGYTF. DNA for the CDR3: TGTTCCAGCAGCTTAACTCAGGGGGTTAACTATGGCTACACCTTC.

As concerns this clonotype: With a much larger clone just one base away, this may be a read error. The chain links TRBV5-4 to TRBJ1-4, with 8 bases aligning to TRBD1. The CDR3 has 14 residues. Germline V CDR1 and CDR2: SGHNT, YYREEE (reference sequence). V dropped 3 bases and J dropped 7; count of bases not matched to a gene: 5. CDR3 DNA: TGTGCCAGCAGCTACCGGGACAGGAGTGAAAAACTGTTTTTT. Encoded protein: CASSYRDRSEKLFF. Full variable domain (rest looked up from reference TRBV5-4 and TRBJ1-4): ETGVTQSPTHLIKTRGQQVTLRCSSQSGHNTVSWYQQALGQGPQFIFQYYREEENGRGNFPPRFSGLQFPNYSSELNVNALELDDSALYLCASSYRDRSEKLFFGSGTQLSVL.

There are many counts of this clonotype. V is TRBV20-1 and J is TRBJ1-3, with D unclear. CDR3 length: 15 amino acids. Germline CDR1 reads DFQATT; CDR2 reads SNEGSKA (reference sequence). Trimming pared 0 bases from V and 0 bases from J, leaving 9 bases between. The CDR3 bases are TGCAGTGCTAGAGATCCCCGGAACTCTGGAAACACCATATATTTT. Residues: CSARDPRNSGNTIYF.

The sample holds many counts of this clonotype. The rearrangement joins TRBV12-5 to TRBJ1-1; D is perhaps TRBD1 (6 bases). The CDR3 spans 16 residues. CDR1 LGHNT and CDR2 FRNRAP come from the germline V gene. The V end lost 0 bases, the J end lost 2 bases, and 13 bases lay between the germline ends. The CDR3 here is CASGLVPGTLNTEAFF. The CDR3 nucleotides read TGTGCTAGTGGTTTGGTACCCGGGACACTCAACACTGAAGCTTTCTTT.

This clonotype was counted at least ten times. This chain links TRBV7-8 with TRBJ1-5; 12 bases agree with TRBD1. Per the germline V gene, CDR1 is SGHVS and CDR2 is FQNEAQ. The CDR3 runs to 14 residues. J gave up 7 bases and V 5 bases, and 3 bases lay outside the gene matches. DNA for the CDR3: TGTGCCAGCAGCCCCGGGACAGGGGGCCAGCCCCAGCATTTT. It specifies CASSPGTGGQPQHF.

The genes are TRBV20-1 and TRBJ2-1; D is perhaps TRBD2 (7 bases). V was trimmed by 5 bases and J by 8 bases, leaving 22 bases between them. The CDR3 length is 15 residues. Per the germline V gene, CDR1 is DFQATT and CDR2 is SNEGSKA (reference sequence). This CDR3 is CSAPPRRGGGDEQFF. The CDR3 coding sequence is TGCAGTGCTCCACCTAGACGGGGAGGGGGGGATGAGCAGTTCTTC.

Comments on this clonotype: Being one base from a much bigger clone, this may be a read error. The chain combines TRBV10-2 with TRBJ2-7; 10 nucleotides agree with TRBD1. Germline V gene data show CDR1 as WSHSY and CDR2 as SAAADI. The CDR3 length is 13 residues. With V trimmed by 7 bases and J by 6 bases, 6 bases remained unmatched. CDR3 amino acids: CASNAGTGAEQYF. In DNA form, the CDR3 reads TGCGCCAGCAACGCCGGGACAGGGGCCGAGCAGTACTTC.

Only one count was recorded for this clonotype. Its ends do not fully match the called genes, so a read error is possible. This chain joins TRBV7-2 and TRBJ2-1, with 10 bases aligning to TRBD1. CDR1 is SGHTA and CDR2 is FQGNSA in the germline V gene. The CDR3 consists of 16 residues. The CDR3 loop is CASSWGQGSSYNEQFF. The CDR3 region has the DNA TGTGCCAGCAGCTGGGGACAGGGGAGCTCCTATAATGAGCAGTTCTTC.

This rearrangement joins TRBV10-3 to TRBJ1-2; TRBD1 is a possible D gene (5 bases). CDR3 size: 13 residues. Trimming pared 4 bases from V and 5 bases from J, leaving 11 bases between. Germline V CDR1 and CDR2: ENHRY, SYGVKD. The CDR3 loop reads CAISVRQSYGYTF. CDR3 bases: TGTGCCATCAGTGTCAGACAGTCTTATGGCTACACCTTC.

This clonotype was seen only a few times. The chain carries TRBV7-9 and TRBJ2-7, with TRBD1 matching 10 bases. CDR1 and CDR2 (germline): SEHNR, FQNEAQ (reference sequence). The CDR3 loop spans 17 amino acids. Trimming cost V 0 bases and J 2 bases; bases outside gene matches: 7. The CDR3, as DNA: TGTGCCAGCAGCTTAGCAAACAGAGGGACAGGGGCCTACGAGCAGTACTTC. Translating it yields CASSLANRGTGAYEQYF.

In its sample, this clonotype was seen once. The rearrangement uses TRBV9 and TRBJ2-7, with 8 bases matching TRBD1. Germline values: CDR1 SGDLS, CDR2 YYNGEE. The CDR3 consists of 15 residues. J was trimmed by 2 bases and V by 4 bases; bases with no gene match: 8. The CDR3 reads CASSKRTGTPYEQYF. CDR3 nucleotide sequence: TGTGCCAGCAGCAAACGGACAGGGACCCCCTACGAGCAGTACTTC.

This clonotype was seen just once. The chain is built from TRBV20-1 and TRBJ2-7, with D possibly TRBD2 on 5 matching bases. The CDR3 is made up of 12 amino acids. The germline V and J ends were trimmed by 0 bases and 4 bases, with 7 bases remaining between them. The germline V gene encodes CDR1 DFQATT and CDR2 SNEGSKA (reference sequence). The CDR3 DNA reads as TGCAGTGCTAGAGAAGCGGAGTACGAGCAGTACTTC. The encoded protein is CSAREAEYEQYF.

This clonotype was observed at least ten times. V usage is TRBV11-2 and J usage is TRBJ1-1; D is ambiguous. Germline V gene data show CDR1 as SGHAT and CDR2 as FQNNGV. Trimming took 5 bases from V and 3 from J, leaving 10 bases between them. The CDR3 length is 13 residues. The DNA for the CDR3 is TGTGCCAGCAGCCCTCAATTAGACACTGAAGCTTTCTTT. This gives the protein CASSPQLDTEAFF.

This clonotype was picked up many times. The chain links TRBV6-6 to TRBJ2-5; the match to TRBD1 covers 11 bases. J gave up 1 base and V 0 bases, and 1 base lay outside the gene matches. The CDR3 sequence is 16 residues long. Germline values: CDR1 MNHNY, CDR2 SVGAGI (reference sequence). The CDR3 DNA sequence: TGTGCCAGCAGTTACTCGGGGACAGGGGGCCAAGAGACCCAGTACTTC. The encoded protein is CASSYSGTGGQETQYF.

The chain employs TRBV14 and TRBJ2-6; 10 nucleotides match TRBD1. The ends lost 2 bases at V and 0 bases at J; junction bases unmatched: 7. The length of the CDR3 is 19 residues. Germline CDR1 SGHDN, CDR2 FVKESK. DNA for the CDR3: TGTGCCAGCAGCCAACCAACCGGGACAGGGGTCTCTGGGGCCAACGTCCTGACTTTC. Translated: CASSQPTGTGVSGANVLTF. Full variable domain (remainder filled in from reference TRBV14 and TRBJ2-6): EAGVTQFPSHSVIEKGQTVTLRCDPISGHDNLYWYRRVMGKEIKFLLHFVKESKQDESGMPNNRFLAERTGGTYSTLKVQPAELEDSGVYFCASSQPTGTGVSGANVLTFGAGSRLTVL.

J is TRBJ1-1 and V is TRBV20-1; D is uncertain. The CDR3 loop spans 14 amino acids. V gave up 0 bases and J gave up 6 bases, with 14 bases separating them. The V gene's germline CDR1 is DFQATT and CDR2 SNEGSKA (reference sequence). CDR3 nucleotide sequence: TGCAGTGCTAGAGATGTGGGGAATAGGGCTGAAGCTTTCTTT. Its translation is CSARDVGNRAEAFF.